The 13 T cell receptor beta chains below all came from one sample that was sequenced in a study of breast tumors, draining lymph nodes, adjacent tissues. Breast cancer patients provided tissue from their axillary draining lymph nodes. Via MiXCR, TCRdb re-called the multiplex PCR reads, giving one row per CDR3 protein. The data hold 84,000 or so distinct CDR3 sequences, with about 27% observed a single time. Source material: axillary lymph node tissue. The receptors were gathered from a female donor with breast cancer. Some clones in this sample may be carry-over from other donors' samples.

This clonotype occurred many times. The chain combines TRBV5-1 with TRBJ2-2; D not resolved. CDR3 size: 15 residues. Trimming left V 2 bases short and J 0 bases short, with 8 bases between. In germline, CDR1 is SGHRS, CDR2 YFSETQ. CDR3: CASSFDVANTGELFF. The CDR3 nucleotides read TGCGCCAGCAGCTTCGACGTCGCGAACACCGGGGAGCTGTTTTTT. The variable domain in full, with the rest retrieved from reference TRBV5-1 and TRBJ2-2, is KAGVTQTPRYLIKTRGQQVTLSCSPISGHRSVSWYQQTPGQGLQFLFEYFSETQRNKGNFPGRFSGRQFSNSRSEMNVSTLELGDSALYLCASSFDVANTGELFFGEGSRLTVL.

The chain uses TRBV20-1 and TRBJ1-5, with no clear D. In germline, CDR1 is DFQATT, CDR2 SNEGSKA (reference sequence). The CDR3 length is 13 residues. Trimming pared 5 bases from V and 7 bases from J, leaving 15 bases between. CDR3 nucleotides: TGCAGTGCTGCCCGAACTTTAAACCAGCCCCAGCATTTT. Its translation is CSAARTLNQPQHF.

This clonotype was detected many times. The V gene is TRBV10-3, the J gene TRBJ2-1; D might be TRBD2 (6 bases). The CDR3 is 14 amino acids. Deletions cut 3 bases from V and 9 bases from J, with 15 bases between. The germline V gene has CDR1 ENHRY and CDR2 SYGVKD. The CDR3: CAISESGSGGEQFF. For the CDR3, the DNA is TGTGCCATCAGTGAAAGCGGGTCCGGCGGTGAGCAGTTCTTC.

In regard to this clonotype: A much larger clone is a single base away; this may be a read error. Likely a read error: the CDR3 ends without its conserved phenylalanine or tryptophan. The genes are TRBV7-2 and TRBJ1-1, with D perhaps matching TRBD1 (5 bases). The CDR3 spans 18 residues. CDR1 is SGHTA and CDR2 is FQGNSA in the germline V gene. V was shortened by 1 base and J by 0 bases, with 18 bases between the two germline ends. CDR3 sequence (DNA): TGTGCCAGCAGCTTAGGGGAATCCGGACATCGCATGAACACTGAAGCTTTCTTG. Encoded protein: CASSLGESGHRMNTEAFL.

The table lists this clonotype with many counts. The DNA of the CDR3 is TGTGCCAGCAGTCCGGAGGGCTATGGCTACACCTTC. Its translation is CASSPEGYGYTF. The chain employs TRBV6-1 and TRBJ1-2; no clear D. The V end was cut by 5 bases, the J end by 4 bases, with 8 bases between. Germline V gives CDR1 MNHNS, CDR2 SASEGT. The CDR3 is made up of 12 amino acids.

This chain uses TRBV7-6 with TRBJ2-3; 7 nucleotides line up with TRBD2. CDR3 size: 15 residues. Germline values: CDR1 SGHVS, CDR2 FNYEAQ. V shed 3 bases, J shed 6 bases, and the junction held 9 bases outside the gene matches. The CDR3 DNA follows: TGTGCCAGCAGCTTGGGCGGGAGAGAGATGGATACGCAGTATTTT. Translating it yields CASSLGGREMDTQYF.

The rearrangement links TRBV7-2 to TRBJ1-4, with D possibly TRBD1 on 6 matching bases. Germline CDR1 and CDR2: SGHTA and FQGNSA. The CDR3 sequence is 16 residues long. V lost 3 bases and J lost 10, with 21 bases in between. CDR3 loop: CASSLRGQGHSGKLFF. DNA for the CDR3: TGTGCCAGCAGCTTGCGGGGGCAGGGTCATTCTGGAAAACTGTTTTTT.

This clonotype showed up just a few times. The chain carries TRBV6-1 and TRBJ1-1; no firm D call. In germline, CDR1 is MNHNS, CDR2 SASEGT. V lost 4 bases, J lost 7 bases, and 13 bases lay in between. CDR3 size: 13 residues. In DNA form, the CDR3 reads TGTGCCAGCAGTGGCGGGGTTGGGCGTGAAGCTTTCTTT. It yields the protein CASSGGVGREAFF.

This clonotype occurred many times. Given a much more abundant clone one base away, this may be a read error. This sequence joins TRBV20-1 and TRBJ2-7; unclear D gene. Germline CDR1 is DFQATT and CDR2 is SNEGSKA (reference sequence). This CDR3 contains 11 residues. As DNA, the CDR3 is TGCAGTGCCATACGAGGTTACGAGCAGTCCTTC. Its translation is CSAIRGYEQSF.

Points on this clonotype: It may be a read error: a sequence one base away is much more abundant. For the CDR3, the DNA is TGTGCCAGCAGTCTTTCAGGACCCTACAATGAGCAGCTCTTC. Translation: CASSLSGPYNEQLF. The rearrangement links TRBV27 to TRBJ2-1; D is ambiguous. Germline V gives CDR1 MNHEY, CDR2 SMNVEV (reference sequence). CDR3 length: 14 residues.

The gene calls are TRBV19 and TRBJ2-2, with 9 bases fitting TRBD1. Germline V lookup: CDR1 LNHDA, CDR2 SQIVND (reference sequence). The junction had 10 bases not matched to a gene; V was cut back by 6 bases and J by 5 bases. The CDR3 sequence is 16 residues long. For the CDR3, the DNA is TGTGCCAGTAGCCGCCTGACAGGGGGAAAGACCGGGGAGCTGTTTTTT. Residues: CASSRLTGGKTGELFF. The whole variable domain, remainder taken from reference TRBV19 and TRBJ2-2, is DGGITQSPKYLFRKEGQNVTLSCEQNLNHDAMYWYRQDPGQGLRLIYYSQIVNDFQKGDIAEGYSVSREKKESFPLTVTSAQKNPTAFYLCASSRLTGGKTGELFFGEGSRLTVL.

The table lists this clonotype with a few counts. A much larger clone lies a single base off, so this may be a read error. The chain combines TRBV20-1 with TRBJ2-3; 10 positions agree with TRBD1. This CDR3 contains 14 residues. Germline CDR1 DFQATT, CDR2 SNEGSKA (reference sequence). The CDR3: CSARGQGATATQYF. DNA of the CDR3: TGCAGTGCTAGAGGACAGGGGGCAACAGCTACGCAGTATTTT.

This clonotype was seen many times. This chain connects TRBV20-1 to TRBJ2-1; D may be TRBD1 or TRBD2 (6 bases each). Germline V gives CDR1 DFQATT, CDR2 SNEGSKA (reference sequence). CDR3 length: 14 residues. The V end lost 6 bases, the J end lost 5 bases, and 17 bases lay between the germline ends. The DNA of the CDR3 is TGCAGTGCACCCGGGGGCGGTCGTAACAATGAGCAGTTCTTC. This codes for CSAPGGGRNNEQFF.